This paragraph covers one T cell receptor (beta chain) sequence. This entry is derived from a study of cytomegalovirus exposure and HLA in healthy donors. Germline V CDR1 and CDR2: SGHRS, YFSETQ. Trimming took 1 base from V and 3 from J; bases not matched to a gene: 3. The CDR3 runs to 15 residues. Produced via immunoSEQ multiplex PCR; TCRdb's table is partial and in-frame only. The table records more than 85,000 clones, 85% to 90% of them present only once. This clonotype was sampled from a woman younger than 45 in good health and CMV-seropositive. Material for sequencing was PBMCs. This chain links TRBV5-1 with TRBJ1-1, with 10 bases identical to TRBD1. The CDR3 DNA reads TGCGCCAGCAGCTTGATCGGGACAGGGGACACTGAAGCTTTCTTT. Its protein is CASSLIGTGDTEAFF. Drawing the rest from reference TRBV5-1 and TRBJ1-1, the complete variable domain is KAGVTQTPRYLIKTRGQQVTLSCSPISGHRSVSWYQQTPGQGLQFLFEYFSETQRNKGNFPGRFSGRQFSNSRSEMNVSTLELGDSALYLCASSLIGTGDTEAFFGQGTRLTVV.